This entry concerns a single T cell receptor beta chain. Its antigen remains undetermined. Per-nucleotide qualities are absent, and no much larger clonotype sits a single base away. Genomic DNA was isolated from the sorted cells so that the TCRbeta CDR3 region could be sequenced. TCRbeta CDR3 regions were sequenced using the immunoSEQ Assay. TCRdb holds this immuneACCESS table with in-frame rearrangements only. Some clones are missing; in checked studies, unresolved V genes explain under half, and the rest has no known cause. The sample table shows approximately 19,000 clones, and around four fifths are seen once. Roughly an eighth of the sample is in the top ten clones. The data originate from a study of OX40 agonist ivuxolimab in advanced cancers. Study-wide context: Ivuxolimab, which targeted the costimulatory receptor OX40 (CD134), was an agonistic, fully human IgG2 monoclonal antibody. Intravenous ivuxolimab was administered to patients every 2 weeks at six dose levels: 0.01, 0.1, 0.3, 1.5, 3 and 10 mg/kg. Of the approximately 54 dose-escalation patients, hepatocellular carcinoma was present in about 20, melanoma in roughly 15, renal cell carcinoma in 9 and head and neck cancer in 9. In the dose-escalation cohort, more than 80% of patients were male, and the mean age was roughly 60 years with a range of about 20 to 80. Patients were allowed to have had prior anti-PD-1, anti-PD-L1 or anti-CTLA-4 therapy, and more than 35% of the dose-escalation patients had been treated with checkpoint inhibitors. Three dose-escalation patients achieved partial responses, one with hepatocellular carcinoma and two with cutaneous melanoma. Peripheral TCRbeta sequencing was intended to test whether TCR sequence diversity was altered and clonal T-cell expansion was caused by ivuxolimab. The paper covers the monotherapy dose-escalation part of the phase I ivuxolimab trial, which included N of about 50 patients. Broader findings and caveats from the paper: On average, CD8+ T cells showed more expanded clones than CD4+ T cells after ivuxolimab. Which antigens the clonally expanded peripheral T cells were specific for was not determined. Low levels of normalized T-cell clonal expansion were also shown by some nonresponding patients. In the 0.1-3.0 mg/kg groups, partial responders had among the lowest normalized peripheral clonal expansion, particularly in CD8+ T cells. Clonal expansion of both CD4+ and CD8+ blood T cells was observed from baseline to week 6 at doses 0.1 to 3.0 mg/kg.

The trial excluded patients who had a history of autoimmune disease or who were on systemic immunosuppression. Peripheral blood for TCR sequencing was collected from all dose cohorts at baseline, on cycle 4 day 1, and on cycle 7 day 1. The samples were taken from a phase I, first-in-human, multicenter, open-label dose-escalation trial of ivuxolimab. Adults with locally advanced or metastatic head and neck squamous cell, hepatocellular, melanoma or renal cell carcinoma were enrolled in the trial. Before TCR sequencing, CD4+ T cells and CD8+ T cells were sorted from peripheral blood as separate populations. The sequence was collected from an adult with an advanced solid tumor such as melanoma, head and neck, liver or kidney cancer. This sample comprised CD4+ or CD8+ T cells sorted from blood, obtained in a trial of the OX40 agonist ivuxolimab.

The CDR3 in this case is CASSVIQRDRAFYGYTF. The DNA sequence is given as TGTGCCAGCAGTGTTATCCAACGGGACAGGGCTTTCTATGGCTACACCTTC. This sequence uses TRBV6-1 and TRBJ1-2; 9 nucleotides in the junction match TRBD1. Reading from cysteine to phenylalanine, the CDR3 counts 17 amino acids. The sequence is cut down to CDR3 DNA, 51 bases in frame from base 1. The germline V gene sets CDR1 to MNHNS and CDR2 to SASEGT. V and J are trimmed by 4 bases and 4 bases, and the gene matches miss 13 bases of the junction.